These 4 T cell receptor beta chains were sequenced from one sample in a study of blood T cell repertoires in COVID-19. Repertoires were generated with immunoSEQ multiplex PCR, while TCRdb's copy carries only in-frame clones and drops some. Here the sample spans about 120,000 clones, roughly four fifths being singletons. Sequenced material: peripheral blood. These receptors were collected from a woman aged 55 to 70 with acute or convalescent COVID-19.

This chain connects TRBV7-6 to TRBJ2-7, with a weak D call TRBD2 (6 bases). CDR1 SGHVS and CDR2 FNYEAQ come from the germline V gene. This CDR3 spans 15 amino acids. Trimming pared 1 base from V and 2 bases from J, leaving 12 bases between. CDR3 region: CASSLDRGITYEQYF. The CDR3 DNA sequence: TGTGCCAGCAGCTTAGACCGGGGGATAACCTACGAGCAGTACTTC.

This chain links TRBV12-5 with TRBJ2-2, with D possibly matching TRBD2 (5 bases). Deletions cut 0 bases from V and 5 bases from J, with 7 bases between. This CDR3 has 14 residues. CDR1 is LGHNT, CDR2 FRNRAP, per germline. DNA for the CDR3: TGTGCTAGTGGTTTGGTAGGGAGAACCGGGGAGCTGTTTTTT. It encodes CASGLVGRTGELFF.

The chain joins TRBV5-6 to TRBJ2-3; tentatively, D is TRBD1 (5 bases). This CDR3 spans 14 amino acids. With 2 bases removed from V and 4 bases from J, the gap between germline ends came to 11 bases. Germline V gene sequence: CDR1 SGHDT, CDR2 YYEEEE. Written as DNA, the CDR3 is TGTGCCAGCAGCTTTACTCGCAGGGCAGATACGCAGTATTTT. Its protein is CASSFTRRADTQYF. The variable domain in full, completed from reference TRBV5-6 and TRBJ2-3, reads DAGVTQSPTHLIKTRGQQVTLRCSPKSGHDTVSWYQQALGQGPQFIFQYYEEEERQRGNFPDRFSGHQFPNYSSELNVNALLLGDSALYLCASSFTRRADTQYFGPGTRLTVL.

CDR3 sequence reads: CASSIDTGGGQPQHF. CDR3 nucleotides: TGTGCCAGTAGTATAGATACGGGGGGCGGACAGCCCCAGCATTTT. V and J are TRBV19 and TRBJ1-5; tentatively, D is TRBD1 (6 bases). Germline loops: CDR1 LNHDA, CDR2 SQIVND (reference sequence). The length of the CDR3 is 15 residues. With 0 bases removed from V and 7 bases from J, the gap between germline ends came to 13 bases.